The entry below describes one T cell receptor beta chain. TCRdb reanalyzed the PCR reads with MiXCR. The table records about 16,000 clones, around 33% of them present only once. The data were taken from a study of metastatic and nonmetastatic thyroid tumors. Treatment of any kind had been given to no patient before thyroid surgery. This TCR was recovered from a male donor with papillary thyroid cancer or a benign thyroid nodule (not recorded which). Some clones in this sample may be carry-over from other donors' samples. The sequenced material came from tumor tissue.

The CDR3 DNA sequence: TGCAGTGCTTCTTCAGGGGCCTCCTACGAGCAGTACTTC. Its protein product is CSASSGASYEQYF. The chain links TRBV20-1 to TRBJ2-7, with D possibly matching TRBD1 (6 bases). This CDR3 has 13 amino acids. With 5 bases removed from V and 0 bases from J, the gap between germline ends came to 11 bases. The V gene's germline CDR1 is DFQATT and CDR2 SNEGSKA (reference sequence).